This TCR beta chain was sequenced in a study of cytomegalovirus exposure and HLA in healthy donors. Study-level background: Later analysis reported that the 110 or so validation repertoires shared the platform of the roughly 700 first-cohort repertoires. Study-wide points: Most observed TCR sequences were rare, whereas some public TCRs were detected in many donors. There were under 200 TCR beta chains listed as cytomegalovirus-associated.

The V and J ends lost 3 bases and 5 bases respectively, with 14 bases between them. In germline, CDR1 is MDHEN, CDR2 SYDVKM. This CDR3 spans 16 amino acids. Note on this clone: The antigen remains undetermined.

Profiled with immunoSEQ multiplex PCR; TCRdb holds only in-frame clones, not every one. The data contain about 220,000 clones, about 93% of them seen just once; the ten biggest clones take up more than 0.85%. The gene calls are TRBV28 and TRBJ1-6; D is perhaps TRBD1 (5 bases). This sequence was found in a young woman in good health and CMV-seronegative. The sequenced material came from PBMCs. CDR3 coding DNA: TGTGCCAGCAGTTTGAGGGCCGGGGGAAATAATTCACCCCTCCACTTT. It encodes CASSLRAGGNNSPLHF.